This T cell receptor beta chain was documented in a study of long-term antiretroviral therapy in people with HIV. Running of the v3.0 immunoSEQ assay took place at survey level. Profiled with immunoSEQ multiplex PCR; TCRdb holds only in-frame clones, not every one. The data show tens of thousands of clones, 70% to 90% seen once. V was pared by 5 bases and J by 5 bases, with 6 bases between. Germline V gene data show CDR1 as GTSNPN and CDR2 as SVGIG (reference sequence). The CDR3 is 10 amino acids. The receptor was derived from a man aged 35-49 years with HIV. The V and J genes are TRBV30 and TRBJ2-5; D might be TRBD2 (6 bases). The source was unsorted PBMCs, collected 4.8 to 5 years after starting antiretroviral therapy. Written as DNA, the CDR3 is TGTGCCTGGGGGGGGGAGACCCAGTACTTC. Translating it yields CAWGGETQYF.